A single sample is the source of the 15 T cell receptor beta chains below, sequenced in a study of primary melanoma T cells and metastatic recurrence (dated by TCRdb to 2020 to 2021). Library generation was performed with the immunoSEQ multiplex PCR assay. Here the immuneACCESS table is served through TCRdb, limited to in-frame sequences with V and J called. Missing clones are a known gap in these copies; in checked studies unresolved V genes cover under half, and the rest lacks a known reason. The sample data list approximately 300 clones, and 70% to 90% of these were observed just once. Approximately 11% of the sample is taken by the ten largest. Sequencing used melanoma tumor tissue. The receptor source for this set is a human donor with melanoma.

In DNA form, the CDR3 reads TGTGCCAGCAGCCTGGGACTAGCGGGGGGTGCAGATACGCAGTATTTT. It codes for CASSLGLAGGADTQYF. The chain links TRBV6-8 to TRBJ2-3; 15 positions agree with TRBD2. V lost 6 bases to trimming and J lost 4 bases; unmatched junction nucleotides: 5. Germline CDR1 and CDR2: MNHGY and SAAAGT. The CDR3 is 16 amino acids.

The chain employs TRBV19 and TRBJ1-4, with 7 bases matching TRBD1. J was trimmed by 0 bases and V by 11 bases; bases with no gene match: 6. The CDR3 is 14 amino acids. Germline V gene sequence: CDR1 LNHDA, CDR2 SQIVND (reference sequence). This CDR3 reads CAAGQLSTNEKLFF. The CDR3 DNA is TGTGCCGCGGGACAGCTTTCAACTAATGAAAAACTGTTTTTT.

This chain's CDR3 is CASSSRLAGGARTGELFF. The CDR3 DNA reads TGTGCCAGCAGCTCTCGACTAGCGGGGGGAGCCCGCACCGGGGAGCTGTTTTTT. The V and J genes are TRBV11-3 and TRBJ2-2, with 13 nucleotides matching TRBD2. The CDR3 extends over 18 amino acids. The germline V gene encodes CDR1 SGHNT and CDR2 YENEEA. The V gene end was trimmed by 4 bases and the J gene end by 4 bases; junction bases not matched to a gene: 9.

There are a few counts of this clone. This chain links TRBV19 with TRBJ2-3; TRBD2 is a possible D gene (6 bases). This CDR3 region has 11 residues. V lost 10 bases to trimming and J lost 5 bases, with 10 bases between them. Per the germline V gene, CDR1 is LNHDA and CDR2 is SQIVND (reference sequence). Written as DNA, the CDR3 is TGTGCCACTCTCGGGGGAGATACGCAGTATTTT. Protein sequence: CATLGGDTQYF.

J is TRBJ1-5 and V is TRBV6-8, with D unclear. This CDR3 contains 15 residues. Trimming removed 5 bases from V and 0 bases from J, with 11 bases in between. The germline gives CDR1 MNHGY, CDR2 SAAAGT. CDR3 nucleotide sequence: TGTGCCAGCAGTGACCCATGGGGTAGCAATCAGCCCCAGCATTTT. Encoded protein: CASSDPWGSNQPQHF.

This chain uses TRBV2 with TRBJ2-7; D may correspond to TRBD1 or TRBD2 (6 bases each). Per germline, CDR1 SNHLY and CDR2 FYNNEI. This CDR3 is 14 amino acids long. V shed 6 bases and J shed 6 bases, with 18 bases lying between them. CDR3: CASSLRGTLVEQYF. The CDR3, as DNA: TGTGCCAGCAGCCTTAGGGGGACTCTGGTCGAGCAGTACTTC. Based on the CDR3 plus reference TRBV2 and TRBJ2-7, the full variable domain is EPEVTQTPSHQVTQMGQEVILRCVPISNHLYFYWYRQILGQKVEFLVSFYNNEISEKSEIFDDQFSVERPDGSNFTLKIRSTKLEDSAMYFCASSLRGTLVEQYFGPGTRLTVT.

Of note for this clone: Some base is ambiguous or went unread, and X replaces its residue. The rearrangement uses TRBV11-3 and TRBJ1-3; TRBD1 is a possible D gene (6 bases). This CDR3 has 14 residues. From germline, CDR1 is SGHNT and CDR2 YENEEA. V lost 6 bases to trimming and J lost 8 bases, with 17 bases between them. The DNA for the CDR3 is TGTGCCAGCAGTTATACAGGGAYTTCAGACACCATATATTTT. Its protein product is CASSYTGXSDTIYF.

V is TRBV6-8 and J is TRBJ1-1, with unresolved D. The germline V gene encodes CDR1 MNHGY and CDR2 SAAAGT. The length of the CDR3 is 14 residues. The V end lost 4 bases, the J end lost 1 base, and 10 bases lay between the germline ends. CDR3 bases: TGTGCCAGCAGTTTGATATCCAGGAACACTGAAGCTTTCTTT. Protein sequence: CASSLISRNTEAFF.

This rearrangement joins TRBV10-3 to TRBJ1-3; D gene unclear. CDR1 and CDR2 from the germline V gene are ENHRY and SYGVKD. Trimming removed 0 bases from V and 2 bases from J, with 8 bases in between. This CDR3 has 15 amino acids. CDR3: CAISESWGTGNTIYF. The CDR3 bases are TGTGCCATCAGTGAGTCTTGGGGTACTGGAAACACCATATATTTT.

The chain couples TRBV30 to TRBJ2-1, with D tentatively TRBD2 (6 bases). CDR1 GTSNPN and CDR2 SVGIG come from the germline V gene (reference sequence). Trimming pared 2 bases from V and 5 bases from J, leaving 13 bases between. The CDR3 consists of 14 residues. The CDR3 protein is CAWSTLALHNEQFF. The CDR3 nucleotides are TGTGCCTGGAGTACTCTAGCGCTTCACAATGAGCAGTTCTTC.

The chain recombines TRBV30 with TRBJ2-7, with 7 positions matching TRBD1. The germline V gene encodes CDR1 GTSNPN and CDR2 SVGIG (reference sequence). This CDR3 is 16 amino acids long. V dropped 3 bases and J dropped 0; count of bases not matched to a gene: 11. Here the CDR3 reads CAWSNRYRGGSYEQYF. In nucleotides, the CDR3 is TGTGCCTGGAGCAATCGATACAGGGGTGGCTCCTACGAGCAGTACTTC.

V is TRBV19 and J is TRBJ2-7, with 9 bases fitting TRBD1. This CDR3 is built from 13 residues. J was trimmed by 6 bases and V by 7 bases; bases with no gene match: 7. Germline CDR1 LNHDA, CDR2 SQIVND (reference sequence). The DNA for the CDR3 is TGTGCCAGTACCGTGACAGGGGGTGGCGAGCAGTACTTC. It specifies CASTVTGGGEQYF.

The CDR3 spells CASSYSAGRNEQYF. The DNA of the CDR3 is TGTGCCAGCAGTTACTCGGCGGGAAGGAACGAGCAGTACTTC. The chain combines TRBV6-8 with TRBJ2-7; a weak D match, TRBD2 (6 bases). Germline values: CDR1 MNHGY, CDR2 SAAAGT. This CDR3 has 14 amino acids. Deletions cut 0 bases from V and 5 bases from J, with 11 bases between.

The V gene is TRBV11-3, the J gene TRBJ2-7, with 12 positions matching TRBD2. J gave up 7 bases and V 5 bases, and 9 bases lay outside the gene matches. Looked up from germline, CDR1 is SGHNT and CDR2 is YENEEA. The CDR3 sequence is 15 residues long. The CDR3 DNA follows: TGTGCCAGCAGCCCGCCTAGCGGGGGGGTGGGGGAGCAGTACTTC. It encodes CASSPPSGGVGEQYF.

V usage is TRBV6-8 and J usage is TRBJ1-2; D not certain. Germline V gene sequence: CDR1 MNHGY, CDR2 SAAAGT. The V end lost 7 bases, the J end lost 2 bases, and 20 bases lay between the germline ends. The CDR3 is 16 amino acids. CDR3 loop: CASTPRVDYLNYGYTF. The CDR3 DNA reads TGTGCCAGCACCCCTCGTGTTGACTATCTCAACTATGGCTACACCTTC.